The 26 T cell receptor beta chains below come from one sample, sequenced in a study of human T cells and chemical hapten exposure. TCRdb ran MiXCR on the RACE reads and lists one entry per CDR3 protein. The data contain fewer than 60,000 distinct CDR3 sequences, about 9% of them seen just once; the ten biggest clones take up around 4%. Regarding time point: patch test 1, 2 weeks after DPC sensitization. Sample treatment: therapeutic diphenylcyclopropenone sensitization with weekly scalp DPC. The sequenced sample was whole blood, obtained in connection with sensitization to the hapten diphenylcyclopropenone (DPC). These receptor sequences come from a woman aged 50 to 65 with alopecia areata. Some clones in this sample may be carry-over from other donors' samples.

The rearrangement links TRBV2 to TRBJ2-7; D is uncertain. The CDR3 sequence is 12 residues long. The V and J ends lost 8 bases and 3 bases respectively, with 11 bases between them. The V gene's germline CDR1 is SNHLY and CDR2 FYNNEI. CDR3 protein: CASGISFYEQYF. In nucleotides, the CDR3 is TGTGCCAGCGGTATCTCCTTCTACGAGCAGTACTTC.

In DNA form, the CDR3 reads TGTGCCAGCAGCCCCAGGACTAGCGGCCCGAAAACCTACGAGCAGTACTTC. This codes for CASSPRTSGPKTYEQYF. This chain uses TRBV11-2 with TRBJ2-7, with 10 bases matching TRBD2. V lost 5 bases to trimming and J lost 2 bases; unmatched junction nucleotides: 12. From germline, CDR1 is SGHAT and CDR2 FQNNGV. CDR3 length equals 17 residues.

This clonotype was seen a few times. V gene TRBV19 combines with J gene TRBJ2-1, with 15 bases matching TRBD2. V lost 9 bases and J lost 8; bases outside the gene matches: 14. Germline V gives CDR1 LNHDA, CDR2 SQIVND (reference sequence). The CDR3 has 17 residues. CDR3: CASKGLAGGTGADEQFF. In nucleotides, the CDR3 is TGTGCCAGCAAGGGACTAGCGGGAGGCACGGGCGCCGATGAGCAGTTCTTC.

This clonotype was observed a few times. This chain uses TRBV5-1 with TRBJ1-6; 8 bases match TRBD1. Unmatched junction bases numbered 10, after V lost 8 bases and J lost 6 bases. The CDR3 spans 15 residues. CDR1 SGHRS and CDR2 YFSETQ come from the germline V gene. The chain's CDR3 is CASYPGGMGNSPLHF. CDR3 coding DNA: TGCGCCAGTTATCCAGGGGGCATGGGTAATTCACCCCTCCACTTT.

This clonotype has ten or more counts. The chain combines TRBV7-6 with TRBJ2-7, with D unclear. Germline V gene sequence: CDR1 SGHVS, CDR2 FNYEAQ. The V end was cut by 1 base, the J end by 0 bases, with 13 bases between. The CDR3 extends over 16 amino acids. In nucleotides, the CDR3 is TGTGCCAGCAGCTTAGAAATTGCGGTAAGCTCCTACGAGCAGTACTTC. Encoded protein: CASSLEIAVSSYEQYF.

The chain recombines TRBV20-1 with TRBJ1-1; D unclear. In germline, CDR1 is DFQATT, CDR2 SNEGSKA (reference sequence). The length of the CDR3 is 12 residues. Trimming shortened V by 6 bases and J by 6 bases, and 14 bases separated the two germline ends. In nucleotides, the CDR3 is TGCAGTGCACAGCCACAGACTGCTGAAGCTTTCTTT. Translation: CSAQPQTAEAFF.

The chain links TRBV6-4 to TRBJ2-1, with D perhaps TRBD2 (6 bases). Germline V gives CDR1 MRHNA, CDR2 SNTAGT. Trimming cost V 8 bases and J 8 bases, with 10 bases left between them. This CDR3 region has 11 residues. CDR3 nucleotides: TGTGCCAGCGGGTCGGGAGATGAGCAGTTCTTC. Protein sequence: CASGSGDEQFF.

Here the CDR3 reads CASRNRLDANNEQFF. CDR3 sequence (DNA): TGTGCCAGCAGAAATAGACTCGACGCCAACAATGAGCAGTTCTTC. This chain links TRBV12-3 or TRBV12-4 with TRBJ2-1, with D unclear. The V gene lost 6 bases and the J gene lost 5 bases, with 17 bases spanning the gap. The CDR3 covers 15 residues.

The chain carries TRBV28 and TRBJ1-6, with D perhaps matching TRBD1 (6 bases). Per the germline V gene, CDR1 is MDHEN and CDR2 is SYDVKM. Trimming removed 7 bases at V and 10 bases at J, with 14 bases between. This CDR3 comprises 13 residues. The CDR3 sequence: CASNDRRESPLHF. For the CDR3, the DNA is TGTGCCAGCAATGACAGGCGGGAATCACCCCTCCACTTT. Full variable domain (outside the CDR3, taken from reference TRBV28 and TRBJ1-6): DVKVTQSSRYLVKRTGEKVFLECVQDMDHENMFWYRQDPGLGLRLIYFSYDVKMKEKGDIPEGYSVSREKKERFSLILESASTNQTSMYLCASNDRRESPLHFGNGTRLTVT.

In this sample, this clonotype turned up many times. The V call is TRBV12-3 or TRBV12-4, the J call TRBJ2-3, with 9 bases that match TRBD2. After removal of 6 bases from V and 4 bases from J, the junction contained 8 bases not matched to a gene. CDR3 length equals 15 residues. The CDR3 coding sequence is TGTGCCAGCAGCTCCCGGACTAGCGCCTCAGATACGCAGTATTTT. It specifies CASSSRTSASDTQYF.

This clonotype has only a few counts. This chain uses TRBV27 with TRBJ1-1, with 7 bases lining up with TRBD1. J lost 4 bases, V lost 2 bases, and 4 bases had no gene match. CDR1 MNHEY and CDR2 SMNVEV come from the germline V gene (reference sequence). The CDR3 loop spans 14 amino acids. CDR3 in amino acids: CASSLRGGRTEAFF. In DNA, the CDR3 is TGTGCCAGCAGTTTAAGAGGGGGCCGCACTGAAGCTTTCTTT.

This clonotype was detected many times. In DNA, the CDR3 is TGTGCCAGCAGCCAGACTCTGTCGGGCACAGATACGCAGTATTTT. Protein: CASSQTLSGTDTQYF. The chain has TRBV6-6 and TRBJ2-3; D gene unclear. Germline CDR1 and CDR2: MNHNY and SVGAGI (reference sequence). The germline V and J ends were trimmed by 6 bases and 1 base, with 14 bases remaining between them. This CDR3 has 15 amino acids.

The sample holds many counts of this clonotype. The rearrangement joins TRBV24-1 to TRBJ2-7, with D possibly being TRBD1 (6 bases). The CDR3 runs to 13 residues. Trimming shortened V by 9 bases and J by 2 bases, and 13 bases separated the two germline ends. The germline CDR1 and CDR2 sequences are KGHDR and SFDVKD. The CDR3 nucleotides are TGTGCCACCCAGCGGACAGATACCTACGAGCAGTACTTC. Translating it yields CATQRTDTYEQYF.

J is TRBJ2-3 and V is TRBV5-1; TRBD2 might be the D (5 bases). In germline, CDR1 is SGHRS, CDR2 YFSETQ. The CDR3 totals 16 residues. Trimming took off 5 bases at V and 0 bases at J, with 16 bases between the two ends. CDR3 nucleotide sequence: TGCGCCAGCAGTCTCCAGGACTCTTCTAGCACAGATACGCAGTATTTT. Translating gives CASSLQDSSSTDTQYF.

This clonotype was counted a few times. The CDR3 here is CSVDLGNYGYTF. The CDR3 nucleotides are TGCAGCGTTGATTTGGGGAACTATGGCTACACCTTC. The V gene is TRBV29-1, the J gene TRBJ1-2, with no clear D. Germline V lookup: CDR1 SQVTM, CDR2 ANQGSEA. V lost 3 bases and J 2 bases, leaving 7 bases between the germline ends. The CDR3 is 12 amino acids.

The sample holds many counts of this clonotype. The rearrangement joins TRBV29-1 to TRBJ1-1, with TRBD1 as a possible D gene (5 bases). Trimming removed 7 bases at V and 0 bases at J, with 15 bases between. Germline values: CDR1 SQVTM, CDR2 ANQGSEA. The CDR3 runs to 14 residues. This CDR3 reads CSAGTFSMNTEAFF. In nucleotides, the CDR3 is TGCAGCGCCGGGACCTTCTCCATGAACACTGAAGCTTTCTTT.

Many counts were recorded for this clonotype. V is TRBV28 and J is TRBJ1-1; unclear D gene. CDR1 and CDR2 (germline): MDHEN, SYDVKM. V was cut by 6 bases and J by 0 bases, with 14 bases left in between. There are 15 residues in the CDR3. In DNA, the CDR3 is TGTGCCAGCAGGATCGTTGGGAATCTGAACACTGAAGCTTTCTTT. Amino acids: CASRIVGNLNTEAFF.

The sample holds many counts of this clonotype. This chain connects TRBV19 to TRBJ1-5; 7 bases fit TRBD1. Germline CDR1 LNHDA, CDR2 SQIVND (reference sequence). The V segment lost 10 bases and the J segment 5 bases; nucleotides outside the gene matches: 11. The CDR3 extends over 14 amino acids. CDR3 region: CATRQGPSYQPQHF. The CDR3 DNA is TGTGCCACCCGACAGGGCCCTTCTTATCAGCCCCAGCATTTT.

This clonotype was seen more than once but under ten times. V usage is TRBV4-1 and J usage is TRBJ2-3; the D gene is possibly TRBD2 (5 bases). Between the trimmed V and J ends, which lost 0 bases and 5 bases, there was a span of 15 bases. Germline loops: CDR1 MGHRA, CDR2 YSYEKL. The CDR3 has 16 residues. CDR3 nucleotides: TGCGCCAGCAGCCAAGACGGGGATGAGTTTAGAGATACGCAGTATTTT. Translated, it gives CASSQDGDEFRDTQYF.

The chain couples TRBV28 to TRBJ2-1; the D is unclear. V shed 6 bases and J shed 7 bases, with 7 bases lying between them. In germline, CDR1 is MDHEN, CDR2 SYDVKM. The CDR3 loop spans 11 amino acids. The CDR3 nucleotides are TGTGCCAGCAGCGCAATTAATGAGCAGTTCTTC. Protein sequence: CASSAINEQFF.

This clonotype was seen at least ten times. The rearrangement uses TRBV12-3 or TRBV12-4 and TRBJ2-5; D is unresolved. V lost 1 base and J 10 bases, leaving 7 bases between the germline ends. This CDR3 has 11 amino acids. Written as DNA, the CDR3 is TGTGCCAGCAGTTTAGGGGAAGGCCAGTACTTC. It is translated as CASSLGEGQYF.

In this sample, this clonotype turned up many times. The V and J genes are TRBV6-5 and TRBJ2-1, with TRBD1 matching 10 bases. Germline V gene sequence: CDR1 MNHEY, CDR2 SVGAGI. This CDR3 spans 14 amino acids. Trimming at V came to 3 bases and at J to 7 bases, leaving 3 bases not matched to a gene. The CDR3 reads CASSYLGQGNEQFF. The CDR3 nucleotides are TGTGCCAGCAGTTATTTGGGACAGGGGAATGAGCAGTTCTTC.

J is TRBJ2-3 and V is TRBV6-4; possibly TRBD2 for D (5 bases). The germline V gene encodes CDR1 MRHNA and CDR2 SNTAGT. V was clipped by 6 bases and J by 3 bases, with 10 bases between them. This CDR3 spans 13 amino acids. As DNA, the CDR3 is TGTGCCAGCAGGAGGGCTGGGACAGATACGCAGTATTTT. Translation gives CASRRAGTDTQYF.

The sample holds many counts of this clonotype. The genes are TRBV10-3 and TRBJ2-3, with 8 bases matching TRBD2. Germline V CDR1 and CDR2: ENHRY, SYGVKD. The CDR3 is 15 amino acids. The J segment lost 0 bases and the V segment lost 6 bases, leaving 5 bases of the junction unmatched. CDR3 DNA sequence: TGTGCCATCAGAACTAGCGGACCTAGCACAGATACGCAGTATTTT. It is translated as CAIRTSGPSTDTQYF.

The genes are TRBV29-1 and TRBJ2-1, with D unresolved. V dropped 1 base and J dropped 0 bases, with 10 bases sitting between them. The germline V gene encodes CDR1 SQVTM and CDR2 ANQGSEA. The CDR3 covers 15 residues. The CDR3 loop is CSVEGGPSSYNEQFF. The CDR3 DNA reads as TGCAGCGTTGAAGGGGGTCCAAGCTCCTACAATGAGCAGTTCTTC.

This clonotype has more than one count but fewer than ten. The chain recombines TRBV4-3 with TRBJ1-1; D might be TRBD1 (5 bases). Germline lookup yields CDR1 LGHNA and CDR2 YSLEER. The CDR3 runs 16 residues. V lost 0 bases and J lost 0, with 11 bases in between. CDR3 loop: CASSQETQAVNTEAFF. The CDR3, as DNA: TGCGCCAGCAGCCAAGAGACACAGGCCGTGAACACTGAAGCTTTCTTT.